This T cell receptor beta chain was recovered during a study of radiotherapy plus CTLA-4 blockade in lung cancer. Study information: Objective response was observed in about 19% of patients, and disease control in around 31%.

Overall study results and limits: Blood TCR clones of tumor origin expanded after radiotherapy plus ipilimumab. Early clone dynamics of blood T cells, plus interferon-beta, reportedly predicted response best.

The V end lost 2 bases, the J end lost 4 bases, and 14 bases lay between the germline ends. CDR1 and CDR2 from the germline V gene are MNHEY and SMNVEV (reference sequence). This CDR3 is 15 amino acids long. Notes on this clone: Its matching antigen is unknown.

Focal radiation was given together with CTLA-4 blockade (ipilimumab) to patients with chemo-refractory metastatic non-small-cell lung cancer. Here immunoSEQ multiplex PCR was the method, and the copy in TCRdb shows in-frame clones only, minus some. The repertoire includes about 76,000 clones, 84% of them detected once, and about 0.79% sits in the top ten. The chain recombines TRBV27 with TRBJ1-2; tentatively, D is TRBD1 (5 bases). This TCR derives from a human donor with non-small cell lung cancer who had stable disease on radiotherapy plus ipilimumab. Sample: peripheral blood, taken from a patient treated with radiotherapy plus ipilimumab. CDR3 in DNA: TGTGCCAGCAGTTTAGGTCCGGGGGTAAGCTATGGCTACACCTTC. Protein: CASSLGPGVSYGYTF.